This TCR beta chain was identified in a study of post-analysis software for immune sequencing data. cDNA libraries of TCR beta carried unique molecular identifiers. A single record per CDR3 protein comes from TCRdb applying MiXCR to the PCR reads. The table lists some 700,000 distinct CDR3 sequences, 59% of them singletons, with about 11% in the top ten. The clonotype was recovered from a girl aged 2 to 9 with multiple sclerosis. The sequenced material came from blood.

CDR3 loop: CASRQGNSYGQFF. In DNA, the CDR3 is TGTGCCAGCAGACAGGGTAACAGCTACGGGCAGTTCTTC. The chain combines TRBV6-5 with TRBJ2-1; weak D call: TRBD1 (6 bases). Trimming cost V 6 bases and J 12 bases, with 18 bases left between them. This CDR3 is 13 amino acids long. Germline V lookup: CDR1 MNHEY, CDR2 SVGAGI.